Below, 20 T cell receptor beta chains from the same sample are listed, as sequenced in a study of regulatory T cells in long-lasting Graves disease. As for time point: newly diagnosed GD, antithyroid drugs for less than 3 months. After RNA was extracted from PBMCs, the TCR library was made from it. HTBI primers from iRepertoire and Arm-PCR of CDR3 regions yielded the TCR beta libraries. TCRdb reprocessed the multiplex PCR reads via MiXCR and lists one record per CDR3 protein. The repertoire holds roughly 510,000 distinct CDR3 sequences, with about 16% as singletons. This sample was shared with a second study, whose subject was T cells in Graves' hyperthyroidism and ophthalmopathy.

The specimen was peripheral blood mononuclear cells (PBMCs), collected at new diagnosis, from a patient treated with antithyroid drugs. The receptors were sampled from a young man with Graves disease.

This clonotype was counted only a few times. The rearrangement joins TRBV28 to TRBJ2-2, with TRBD2 matching 14 bases. CDR3 length: 18 residues. V shed 5 bases, J shed 6 bases, and the junction held 11 bases outside the gene matches. The V gene's germline CDR1 is MDHEN and CDR2 SYDVKM. This chain's CDR3 is CASSLNPGTSGSSGELFF. The CDR3 region has the DNA TGTGCCAGCAGTCTAAATCCCGGGACTAGCGGGAGTTCCGGGGAGCTGTTTTTT.

This clonotype was seen many times. The J gene is TRBJ2-5, the V gene TRBV20-1; 9 bases match TRBD2. Germline assignment: CDR1 DFQATT and CDR2 SNEGSKA (reference sequence). The CDR3 sequence is 14 residues long. The CDR3 reads CSTAGGLAQETQYF. CDR3 nucleotides: TGCAGCACGGCGGGGGGACTAGCTCAGGAGACCCAGTACTTC.

This clonotype was seen ten or more times. This rearrangement joins TRBV20-1 to TRBJ2-5; 13 bases are shared with TRBD2. The length of the CDR3 is 14 residues. From germline, CDR1 is DFQATT and CDR2 SNEGSKA (reference sequence). After removal of 6 bases from V and 5 bases from J, the junction contained 6 bases not matched to a gene. This CDR3 is CSARLAGGGETQYF. The CDR3 nucleotides read TGCAGTGCCAGACTAGCGGGAGGTGGGGAGACCCAGTACTTC.

CDR3 sequence (DNA): TGTGCCAGCAGCTTGGCCGGGGGTAGCGGAGCCTACGAGCAGTACTTC. As protein: CASSLAGGSGAYEQYF. J is TRBJ2-7 and V is TRBV5-6, with D perhaps TRBD2 (6 bases). This CDR3 has 16 residues. The germline V and J ends were trimmed by 0 bases and 2 bases, with 15 bases remaining between them. In germline, CDR1 is SGHDT, CDR2 YYEEEE.

This clonotype appeared many times. The chain links TRBV5-1 to TRBJ1-1; D not certain. The CDR3 is 13 residues long. Germline CDR1 SGHRS, CDR2 YFSETQ. The V gene lost 0 bases and the J gene lost 1 base, with 4 bases spanning the gap. CDR3 nucleotides: TGCGCCAGCAGCTTGGACCCGAACACTGAAGCTTTCTTT. This gives the protein CASSLDPNTEAFF.

This clonotype was observed a single time. The genes are TRBV20-1 and TRBJ1-1, with TRBD1 matching 9 bases. The CDR3 sequence is 15 residues long. Germline-derived CDR1 and CDR2 are DFQATT and SNEGSKA (reference sequence). J lost 0 bases, V lost 7 bases, and 9 bases had no gene match. The CDR3 DNA reads as TGCAGTGGAACACAGGGGGCCCGAATGAACACTGAAGCTTTCTTT. This encodes CSGTQGARMNTEAFF.

This clonotype was counted only a few times. This may be a read error, as it is one base from a much larger clone. CDR3 in DNA: TGCAGTGCGGGGGCCCGGACCACGGGCACAGATACGCAGTATTTT. This codes for CSAGARTTGTDTQYF. The chain carries TRBV20-1 and TRBJ2-3, with D perhaps TRBD1 (6 bases). Per germline, CDR1 DFQATT and CDR2 SNEGSKA (reference sequence). V shed 6 bases and J shed 1 base, with 17 bases lying between them. The CDR3 consists of 15 residues.

There are many counts of this clonotype. This chain connects TRBV28 to TRBJ1-2; TRBD1 matches 7 bases. The CDR3 runs to 14 residues. Trimming cost V 6 bases and J 5 bases; bases outside gene matches: 9. The germline V gene has CDR1 MDHEN and CDR2 SYDVKM. CDR3 sequence: CASRTLQGRYGYTF. DNA for the CDR3: TGTGCCAGCAGAACTCTACAGGGGCGGTATGGCTACACCTTC.

In its sample, this clonotype was seen a few times. The V call is TRBV19, the J call TRBJ1-1; D gene uncertain. This CDR3 is built from 14 residues. CDR1 is LNHDA, CDR2 SQIVND, per germline (reference sequence). Deletions cut 0 bases from V and 6 bases from J, with 11 bases between. The CDR3 is CASSIDRFTAEAFF. CDR3 sequence (DNA): TGTGCCAGTAGTATAGATAGGTTCACAGCTGAAGCTTTCTTT.

The CDR3, as DNA: TGCGCCAGCAGCCCCTCGCTAGCCTCAGCCGGGGAGCTGTTTTTT. Encoded protein: CASSPSLASAGELFF. The gene calls are TRBV5-1 and TRBJ2-2, with D perhaps matching TRBD2 (5 bases). The CDR3 loop spans 15 amino acids. CDR1 SGHRS and CDR2 YFSETQ come from the germline V gene. V lost 4 bases and J 6 bases, leaving 16 bases between the germline ends. The variable domain in full, completed from reference TRBV5-1 and TRBJ2-2, reads KAGVTQTPRYLIKTRGQQVTLSCSPISGHRSVSWYQQTPGQGLQFLFEYFSETQRNKGNFPGRFSGRQFSNSRSEMNVSTLELGDSALYLCASSPSLASAGELFFGEGSRLTVL.

This clonotype was seen at least ten times. The chain has TRBV30 and TRBJ1-1; D call uncertain. V dropped 2 bases and J dropped 1 base, with 2 bases sitting between them. CDR1 and CDR2 from the germline V gene are GTSNPN and SVGIG (reference sequence). The length of the CDR3 is 11 residues. Written as DNA, the CDR3 is TGTGCCTGGAGTACGAACACTGAAGCTTTCTTT. Translated: CAWSTNTEAFF.

This sequence joins TRBV3-1 and TRBJ2-7, with TRBD2 matching 11 bases. J gave up 3 bases and V 8 bases, and 3 bases lay outside the gene matches. The V gene's germline CDR1 is LGHDT and CDR2 YNNKEL (reference sequence). The CDR3 is made up of 13 amino acids. CDR3 amino acids: CASQGTSGYEQYF. The CDR3 nucleotides read TGTGCCAGCCAAGGGACTAGCGGCTACGAGCAGTACTTC.

For this clonotype: Being one base from a much bigger clone, this may be a read error. The rearrangement joins TRBV30 to TRBJ2-1, with D tentatively TRBD2 (5 bases). Trimming pared 3 bases from V and 0 bases from J, leaving 9 bases between. The V gene's germline CDR1 is GTSNPN and CDR2 SVGIG (reference sequence). CDR3 length: 14 residues. CDR3 residues: CAWRDLASYNEQFF. DNA of the CDR3: TGTGCCTGGAGGGACTTAGCCTCCTACAATGAGCAGTTCTTC. Combining the CDR3 with reference TRBV30 and TRBJ2-1 gives the whole variable domain SQTIHQWPATLVQPVGSPLSLECTVEGTSNPNLYWYRQAAGRGLQLLFYSVGIGQISSEVPQNLSASRPQDRQFILSSKKLLLSDSGFYLCAWRDLASYNEQFFGPGTRLTVL.

This clonotype was recorded at least ten times. This chain joins TRBV30 and TRBJ2-1; D gene uncertain. The germline V gene has CDR1 GTSNPN and CDR2 SVGIG (reference sequence). The CDR3 consists of 13 residues. Trimming stripped 3 bases from V and 4 bases from J, with 10 bases between. The CDR3 is CAWSGDSYNEQFF. In DNA, the CDR3 is TGTGCCTGGAGCGGAGACTCGTACAATGAGCAGTTCTTC.

This clonotype came up many times. The J gene is TRBJ1-6, the V gene TRBV7-9; D unclear. V was trimmed by 0 bases and J by 9 bases, leaving 3 bases between them. This CDR3 has 12 residues. Per the germline V gene, CDR1 is SEHNR and CDR2 is FQNEAQ (reference sequence). This CDR3 reads CASSLATSPLHF. Here the CDR3 DNA reads TGTGCCAGCAGCTTAGCGACTTCACCCCTCCACTTT.

This clonotype was found many times. The genes are TRBV28 and TRBJ1-1, with TRBD1 as a possible D gene (6 bases). The CDR3 sequence is 14 residues long. The V end lost 6 bases, the J end lost 1 base, and 12 bases lay between the germline ends. Germline CDR1 is MDHEN and CDR2 is SYDVKM. The CDR3, as DNA: TGTGCCAGCAGAGTCAAGGGGGGGAACACTGAAGCTTTCTTT. This sequence encodes CASRVKGGNTEAFF. The full variable domain, its missing parts supplied by reference TRBV28 and TRBJ1-1, is DVKVTQSSRYLVKRTGEKVFLECVQDMDHENMFWYRQDPGLGLRLIYFSYDVKMKEKGDIPEGYSVSREKKERFSLILESASTNQTSMYLCASRVKGGNTEAFFGQGTRLTVV.

This clonotype showed up many times. CDR3 protein: CASSFSGSGGELFF. The CDR3 nucleotides read TGCGCCAGCAGCTTTAGCGGGAGCGGCGGGGAGCTGTTTTTT. The chain joins TRBV5-1 to TRBJ2-2, with TRBD2 identical over 9 bases. The germline gives CDR1 SGHRS, CDR2 YFSETQ. V trimming: 2 bases; J trimming: 7 bases; junction bases outside the gene matches: 3. The CDR3 is 14 amino acids.

This clonotype was seen a few times. The V and J genes are TRBV20-1 and TRBJ1-5; D remains unclear. Trimming pared 2 bases from V and 2 bases from J, leaving 10 bases between. Germline V gives CDR1 DFQATT, CDR2 SNEGSKA (reference sequence). This CDR3 is 14 amino acids long. CDR3: CSARSGNRNQPQHF. DNA for the CDR3: TGCAGTGCTAGATCGGGCAACCGCAATCAGCCCCAGCATTTT.

This chain connects TRBV18 to TRBJ2-7; 7 nucleotides match TRBD1. The CDR3 loop spans 15 amino acids. V gave up 2 bases and J gave up 4 bases; unmatched junction bases: 8. Germline assignment: CDR1 KGHSH and CDR2 LQKENI. The CDR3 spells CASSPRQGIIYEQYF. Written as DNA, the CDR3 is TGTGCCAGCTCACCAAGACAGGGTATTATTTACGAGCAGTACTTC.

The chain employs TRBV24-1 and TRBJ2-7; possible D gene TRBD2, 5 bases. Germline CDR1 is KGHDR and CDR2 is SFDVKD. Trimming left V 12 bases short and J 6 bases short, with 41 bases between. The CDR3 sequence is 20 residues long. CDR3 in amino acids: CAPRPASFEKKSVWFSEQYF. In nucleotides, the CDR3 is TGTGCCCCCCGCCCGGCTAGCTTTGAGAAGAAGTCAGTATGGTTCTCCGAGCAGTACTTC.